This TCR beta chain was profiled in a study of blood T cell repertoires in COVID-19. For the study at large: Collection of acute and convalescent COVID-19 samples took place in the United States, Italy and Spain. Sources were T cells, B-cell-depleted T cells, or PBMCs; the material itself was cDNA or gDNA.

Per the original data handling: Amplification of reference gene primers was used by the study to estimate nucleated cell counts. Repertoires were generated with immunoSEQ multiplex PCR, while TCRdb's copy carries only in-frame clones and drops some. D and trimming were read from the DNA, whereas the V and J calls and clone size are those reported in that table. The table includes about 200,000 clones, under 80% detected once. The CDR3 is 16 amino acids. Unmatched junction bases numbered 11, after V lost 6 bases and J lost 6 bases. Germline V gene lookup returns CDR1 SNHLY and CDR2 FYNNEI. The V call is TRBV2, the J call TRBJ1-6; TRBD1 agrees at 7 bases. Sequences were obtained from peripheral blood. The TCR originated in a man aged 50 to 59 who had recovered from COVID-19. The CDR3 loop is CASSRDRDPGNSPLHF. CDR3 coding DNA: TGTGCCAGCAGCAGAGACAGGGACCCGGGTAATTCACCCCTCCACTTT.